This TCR beta chain was recovered during a study of blood T cells in healthy people across ages. A J-beta primer mix and a sample-barcoded 5' primer were used in a second PCR of roughly 7 to 12 cycles. Researchers report that each sample yielded at least 2.5 million CDR3-containing paired-end reads. Each CDR3 protein gets one entry after TCRdb re-called the 5' RACE reads with MiXCR. The sample holds about 800,000 distinct CDR3 sequences, roughly 25% seen once. This clonotype was seen a few times. The CDR3 extends over 16 amino acids. Germline V lookup: CDR1 MDHEN, CDR2 SYDVKM. The V gene end was trimmed by 4 bases and the J gene end by 5 bases; junction bases not matched to a gene: 9. This same sample was also taken into another study, of T cells of mothers and their children. Per that study: A slight, non-significant increase in overlap was found for related mother-child pairs relative to unrelated pairs.

The rearrangement links TRBV28 to TRBJ2-3, with 10 bases aligning to TRBD2. Sequenced input: blood. This receptor was obtained from a boy younger than 18 in good health. Here the CDR3 reads CASSSLAGVTRDTQYF. As DNA, the CDR3 is TGTGCCAGCAGTTCTCTAGCGGGGGTTACCAGAGATACGCAGTATTTT. Filled out from reference TRBV28 and TRBJ2-3, the complete variable domain reads DVKVTQSSRYLVKRTGEKVFLECVQDMDHENMFWYRQDPGLGLRLIYFSYDVKMKEKGDIPEGYSVSREKKERFSLILESASTNQTSMYLCASSSLAGVTRDTQYFGPGTRLTVL.